A selection of T cell receptor beta chains follows, all from one sample in a study of OX40 agonist ivuxolimab in advanced cancers. Profiling relied on immunoSEQ multiplex PCR, and the TCRdb table lists in-frame clones only, not all of them. The table records about 53,000 clones, around nine tenths of them present only once. The sample here was CD4+ or CD8+ T cells sorted from blood, taken in a trial of the OX40 agonist ivuxolimab. These receptors all stem from an adult with an advanced solid tumor such as melanoma, head and neck, liver or kidney cancer. Each CDR3 is given with its conserved first and last residue. A D gene is named only where the DNA matches it firmly. Some rows mark clone size as missing; the rest say once, few, many or name a class of expanded clone.

cdr3_length d_call clone_size j_call v_call cdr3_aa cdr3_nt
15 . . TRBJ1-4 TRBV6-1 CASSGVRGTNEKLFF TGTGCCAGCAGTGGGGTCAGGGGTACTAATGAAAAACTGTTTTTT
17 . . TRBJ2-1 TRBV5-1 CASSSLPGSSSYNEQFF TGCGCCAGCAGCTCCCTGCCGGGGTCAAGCTCCTACAATGAGCAGTTCTTC
14 TRBD2 few TRBJ2-5 TRBV7-6 CASSLKPSGETQYF TGTGCCAGCAGCTTAAAGCCTAGCGGAGAGACCCAGTACTTC
15 TRBD1 . TRBJ1-5 TRBV30 CAWSSRGFSNQPQHF TGTGCCTGGAGTTCCAGGGGGTTTAGCAATCAGCCCCAGCATTTT
14 . . TRBJ1-1 TRBV6-1 CASKRENTNTEAFF TGTGCCAGCAAAAGGGAAAACACGAACACTGAAGCTTTCTTT
12 . . TRBJ2-5 TRBV4-2 CASSPVGETQYF TGTGCCAGCAGCCCCGTGGGGGAGACCCAGTACTTC
16 TRBD2 . TRBJ2-3 TRBV28 CASSFSLAGNTDTQYF TGTGCCAGCAGTTTTAGCCTAGCGGGGAACACAGATACGCAGTATTTT
15 . . TRBJ1-5 TRBV28 CASSSHRIRLQPQHF TGTGCCAGCAGTTCGCACAGAATACGGCTCCAGCCCCAGCATTTT
15 . . TRBJ1-1 TRBV7-8 CASSFGAASNTEAFF TGTGCCAGCAGCTTCGGGGCAGCTTCGAACACTGAAGCTTTCTTT
16 . . TRBJ1-2 TRBV5-8 CASSFRRSGVGLGYTF TGTGCCAGCAGTTTTAGGAGATCGGGGGTTGGTCTCGGCTACACCTTC